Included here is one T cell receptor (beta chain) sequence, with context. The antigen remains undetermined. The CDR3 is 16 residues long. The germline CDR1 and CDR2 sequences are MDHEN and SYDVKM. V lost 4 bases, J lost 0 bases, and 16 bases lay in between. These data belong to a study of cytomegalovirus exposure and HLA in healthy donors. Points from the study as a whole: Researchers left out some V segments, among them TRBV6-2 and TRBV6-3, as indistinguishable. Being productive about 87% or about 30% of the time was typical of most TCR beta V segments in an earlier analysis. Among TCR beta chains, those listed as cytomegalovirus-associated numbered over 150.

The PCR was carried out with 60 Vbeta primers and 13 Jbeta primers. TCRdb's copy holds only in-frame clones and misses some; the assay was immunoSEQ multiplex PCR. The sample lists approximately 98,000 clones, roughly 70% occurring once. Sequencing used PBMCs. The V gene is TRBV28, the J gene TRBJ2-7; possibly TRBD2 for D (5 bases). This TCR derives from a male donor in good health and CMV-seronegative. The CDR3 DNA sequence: TGTGCCAGCAGTTGGGTCTCGGGGATTAGCTCCTACGAGCAGTACTTC. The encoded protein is CASSWVSGISSYEQYF.